A selection of T cell receptor beta chains follows, all from one sample in a study of T-cell memory formation after mild COVID-19. From the 5' RACE reads, TCRdb called clonotypes with MiXCR, one entry per CDR3 protein. The repertoire has 560,000 or so distinct CDR3 sequences, approximately 15% of them found once; the top ten carry roughly 7.8%. The sequencing sample was made of PBMCs or a T cell subset sorted from them (not recorded which). These receptors all stem from an adult woman who had mild COVID-19 (a few samples of this study predate the infection). Cell type and time point are not known. Each CDR3 is given with its conserved first and last residue. Each record gives: clone size, J gene, V gene, D gene, CDR3 protein, CDR3 DNA. A D gene is named only where the DNA matches it firmly. Some rows mark clone size as missing; the rest say once, few, many or name a class of expanded clone.

>-|TRBJ2-3|TRBV24-1|-
CATSSRDTQYF
TGTGCCACCAGTTCACGAGATACGCAGTATTTT
>-|TRBJ1-1|TRBV18|TRBD1
CASSPQDRIGEAFF
TGTGCCAGCTCACCCCAGGACAGGATTGGGGAAGCTTTCTTT
>-|TRBJ2-2|TRBV7-2|-
CASSYPRGRAGELFF
TGTGCCAGCAGCTACCCGAGGGGGAGGGCCGGGGAGCTGTTTTTT
>-|TRBJ1-1|TRBV6-5|-
CASSRRAGSTEAFF
TGTGCCAGCAGTAGACGGGCGGGTAGCACTGAAGCTTTCTTT
>few|TRBJ1-5|TRBV12-3/TRBV12-4|-
CASSLAGWGGNQPQHF
TGTGCCAGCAGTTTAGCAGGGTGGGGTGGCAATCAGCCCCAGCATTTT
>few|TRBJ2-2|TRBV7-2|TRBD2
CASSPLAGGLNTGELFF
TGTGCCAGCAGCCCACTAGCGGGGGGATTAAACACCGGGGAGCTGTTTTTT
>many|TRBJ2-3|TRBV5-1|-
CASSRWADRTDTQYF
TGCGCCAGCAGCAGGTGGGCCGATCGCACAGATACGCAGTATTTT
>-|TRBJ2-7|TRBV6-6|-
CASEDQGWEQYF
TGTGCCAGCGAAGATCAGGGATGGGAGCAGTACTTC
>few|TRBJ1-6|TRBV6-1|TRBD1
CASSGGGRPYNSPLHF
TGTGCCAGCAGTGGAGGGGGCAGGCCCTATAATTCACCCCTCCACTTT
>few|TRBJ2-3|TRBV2|-
CASSSGTRKYF
TGTGCCAGCAGTTCCGGGACCCGAAAGTATTTT
>-|TRBJ1-5|TRBV6-2/TRBV6-3|-
CASSSRPGGFNQPQHF
TGTGCCAGCAGTTCCCGACCTGGGGGGTTCAATCAGCCCCAGCATTTT
>few|TRBJ1-5|TRBV2|-
CASTTSDSFNQPQHF
TGTGCCAGCACCACATCGGACAGTTTTAATCAGCCCCAGCATTTT
>few|TRBJ1-3|TRBV20-1|-
CSARDFVGNIGSGNTIYF
TGCAGTGCTAGAGATTTCGTCGGGAACATTGGATCTGGAAACACCATATATTTT
>many|TRBJ2-3|TRBV12-3/TRBV12-4|-
CASSSLGHPDTQYF
TGTGCCAGCAGTTCGCTGGGACACCCAGATACGCAGTATTTT
>few|TRBJ1-2|TRBV13|TRBD1
CASSLGLRDSSFGGYTF
TGTGCCAGCAGCTTAGGCCTAAGGGACAGCTCTTTCGGCGGCTACACCTTC
>-|TRBJ1-3|TRBV5-1|-
CASSLDTRSGNTIYF
TGCGCCAGCAGCTTGGACACCCGCTCTGGAAACACCATATATTTT
>-|TRBJ1-1|TRBV25-1|-
CASSWAGREAFF
TGTGCCAGCAGTTGGGCAGGGCGTGAAGCTTTCTTT
>few|TRBJ1-2|TRBV7-9|-
CASSLPLWGKNGYTF
TGTGCCAGCAGCCTACCACTTTGGGGGAAAAATGGCTACACCTTC
>few|TRBJ1-2|TRBV5-5|-
CASSLRGVHGYTF
TGTGCCAGCAGCTTAAGGGGGGTTCATGGCTACACCTTC
>-|TRBJ2-5|TRBV15|-
CATSRGPEGGETQYF
TGTGCCACCAGCAGAGGTCCTGAAGGGGGAGAGACCCAGTACTTC
>few|TRBJ2-2|TRBV7-2|-
CASSLIGAGPGNTGELFF
TGTGCCAGCAGCCTTATTGGGGCGGGACCGGGGAACACCGGGGAGCTGTTTTTT
>few|TRBJ1-6|TRBV18|TRBD1
CASSRDRYNSPLHF
TGTGCCAGCTCACGGGACAGATATAATTCACCCCTCCACTTT
>-|TRBJ2-1|TRBV4-3|-
CASSQDLRSSYNEQFF
TGCGCCAGCAGCCAAGATCTCAGGAGCTCCTACAATGAGCAGTTCTTC
>few|TRBJ2-3|TRBV29-1|-
CSVERLRELGTDTQYF
TGCAGCGTTGAAAGGTTGAGGGAACTTGGCACAGATACGCAGTATTTT
>-|TRBJ2-2|TRBV10-3|TRBD2
CAISEVLAGEIAGELFF
TGTGCCATCAGTGAGGTCCTAGCGGGGGAAATAGCCGGGGAGCTGTTTTTT
>many|TRBJ1-1|TRBV12-3/TRBV12-4|-
CASTPGNTEAFF
TGTGCCAGCACCCCAGGGAACACTGAAGCTTTCTTT
>-|TRBJ2-3|TRBV6-1|TRBD1
CASRADRGNTQYF
TGTGCCAGCAGAGCAGACAGGGGAAATACGCAGTATTTT
>-|TRBJ2-7|TRBV12-3/TRBV12-4|TRBD1
CASSFIGTGAYEQYF
TGTGCCAGCAGTTTTATCGGGACAGGGGCCTACGAGCAGTACTTC
>-|TRBJ2-2|TRBV7-2|TRBD2
CASSPPSGRVYTGELFF
TGTGCCAGCAGCCCTCCTAGCGGGAGGGTATACACCGGGGAGCTGTTTTTT
>many|TRBJ2-3|TRBV2|-
CASSAQGTDTQYF
TGTGCCAGCAGTGCCCAGGGGACAGATACGCAGTATTTT
>-|TRBJ2-3|TRBV6-6|TRBD2
CASSYSGGVGTDTQYF
TGTGCCAGCAGTTACTCGGGAGGGGTTGGCACAGATACGCAGTATTTT
>-|TRBJ1-5|TRBV7-8|-
CASKDSNQPQHF
TGTGCCAGCAAGGACAGCAATCAGCCCCAGCATTTT
>few|TRBJ2-7|TRBV2|-
CASSEGTVGEQYF
TGTGCCAGCAGTGAGGGAACGGTGGGCGAGCAGTACTTC
>few|TRBJ2-1|TRBV12-3/TRBV12-4|-
CASSWLNEQFF
TGTGCCAGCAGTTGGTTGAATGAGCAGTTCTTC
>few|TRBJ2-1|TRBV7-2|TRBD2
CASSLRAGVLISYNEQFF
TGTGCCAGCAGCTTAAGGGCGGGAGTTCTCATCTCCTACAATGAGCAGTTCTTC
>-|TRBJ2-7|TRBV19|-
CASSNQAAYEQYF
TGTGCCAGTAGCAATCAGGCAGCCTACGAGCAGTACTTC
>few|TRBJ2-7|TRBV19|TRBD2
CASSNPGRAGEQYF
TGTGCCAGTAGTAACCCGGGGAGGGCTGGCGAGCAGTACTTC
>few|TRBJ2-1|TRBV7-3|-
CASSPTGGRWNEQFF
TGTGCCAGCAGCCCCACTGGTGGGAGATGGAATGAGCAGTTCTTC
>few|TRBJ1-1|TRBV9|-
CASSKTGWTEAFF
TGTGCCAGCAGCAAGACAGGTTGGACTGAAGCTTTCTTT
>many|TRBJ2-1|TRBV3-1|-
CASSQGYNEQFF
TGTGCCAGCAGCCAGGGGTACAATGAGCAGTTCTTC
>few|TRBJ2-7|TRBV20-1|-
CSAREPFSYEQYF
TGCAGTGCCAGGGAGCCCTTTTCGTACGAGCAGTACTTC
>few|TRBJ2-7|TRBV6-5|TRBD1
CASSTGQGWSYEQYF
TGTGCCAGCAGTACGGGACAGGGGTGGTCCTACGAGCAGTACTTC
>-|TRBJ2-5|TRBV7-6|TRBD2
CASSWSTSGSRETQYF
TGTGCCAGCAGCTGGTCGACTAGCGGGAGTCGGGAGACCCAGTACTTC
>few|TRBJ2-5|TRBV5-1|TRBD2
CASSPFGTRTVGETQYF
TGCGCCAGCAGCCCATTCGGGACTAGGACCGTCGGAGAGACCCAGTACTTC